The 31 T cell receptor beta chains in this list originate from one sample, sequenced in a study of response to subunit inactivated influenza vaccine (dated 2018 in TCRdb). Libraries came from RT-PCR. The run used an Illumina HiSeq 2500. TCRdb reworked the public reads: Q25 trimming with fastp, MiXCR clone assembly, productive beta chains retained. For every CDR3 protein sequence, its rows merge into one entry that carries the most common genes and DNA. The sample has about 580,000 distinct CDR3 sequences on record, 13% to 15% of them singletons. The ten most abundant clones make up around 10% of the sample. The material sequenced was PBMCs from blood, taken about 11 days after vaccination. Receptors originate from a man aged 50-60 years who received an inactivated influenza vaccine. Donor details come from another sample of the same person, matched by shared clones.

V gene TRBV29-1 combines with J gene TRBJ2-2; 8 bases agree with TRBD1. The ends lost 7 bases at V and 6 bases at J; junction bases unmatched: 10. There are 14 residues in the CDR3. Germline CDR1 is SQVTM and CDR2 is ANQGSEA. CDR3 sequence reads: CSGGAGGAAGELFF. The CDR3 nucleotides read TGCAGCGGGGGGGCAGGGGGCGCGGCCGGGGAGCTGTTTTTT.

This chain's CDR3 is CASSYSKLPGGWNTEAFF. The CDR3, as DNA: TGTGCCAGCAGTTACTCGAAGTTACCAGGGGGTTGGAACACTGAAGCTTTCTTT. The chain uses TRBV6-2 or TRBV6-3 and TRBJ1-1; TRBD1 matches at 7 bases. This CDR3 spans 18 amino acids. The V segment lost 0 bases and the J segment 1 base; nucleotides outside the gene matches: 11. CDR1 is MNHEY, CDR2 SVGEGT, per germline.

This clonotype showed up just a few times. The chain carries TRBV9 and TRBJ2-1, with TRBD2 matching over 9 bases. The CDR3 is made up of 17 amino acids. The trim removed 0 bases at V and 7 bases at J, leaving 11 bases unmatched. Germline V CDR1 and CDR2: SGDLS, YYNGEE. The CDR3 DNA sequence: TGTGCCAGCAGCGTAGATGGGCCACTTCTAGCGGGAAATGAGCAGTTCTTC. The encoded protein is CASSVDGPLLAGNEQFF.

The rearrangement joins TRBV5-6 to TRBJ1-2, with TRBD1 matching over 11 bases. The ends lost 4 bases at V and 8 bases at J; junction bases unmatched: 7. The germline V gene has CDR1 SGHDT and CDR2 YYEEEE. The length of the CDR3 is 14 residues. The CDR3 DNA is TGTGCCAGCAGCGTATTATGGACAGGGGGCGGCTACACCTTC. Amino acids: CASSVLWTGGGYTF. Based on the CDR3 plus reference TRBV5-6 and TRBJ1-2, the full variable domain is DAGVTQSPTHLIKTRGQQVTLRCSPKSGHDTVSWYQQALGQGPQFIFQYYEEEERQRGNFPDRFSGHQFPNYSSELNVNALLLGDSALYLCASSVLWTGGGYTFGSGTRLTVV.

The chain combines TRBV11-2 with TRBJ2-1; 13 bases line up with TRBD2. This CDR3 spans 17 amino acids. With V trimmed by 0 bases and J by 14 bases, 13 bases remained unmatched. Germline lookup yields CDR1 SGHAT and CDR2 FQNNGV. As DNA, the CDR3 is TGTGCCAGCAGCTTAGAGCCGGGACTAGCGGGGAATTTGGTTGAGTTCTTC. This gives the protein CASSLEPGLAGNLVEFF.

This clonotype came up many times. The chain recombines TRBV4-2 with TRBJ2-1; 7 bases match TRBD2. The CDR3 is 17 residues long. The germline CDR1 and CDR2 sequences are LGHNA and YNFKEQ. V gave up 1 base and J gave up 5 bases; unmatched junction bases: 11. This CDR3 reads CASSQVGASGANNEQFF. The DNA of the CDR3 is TGTGCCAGCAGCCAAGTCGGGGCTAGCGGAGCTAACAATGAGCAGTTCTTC.

This clonotype has a count of ten or more. The V gene is TRBV2, the J gene TRBJ2-5, with 12 bases aligning to TRBD2. The ends lost 2 bases at V and 3 bases at J; junction bases unmatched: 7. Germline CDR1 is SNHLY and CDR2 is FYNNEI. This CDR3 is built from 17 residues. The CDR3 region is CASSEWATSGSEETQYF. The CDR3, as DNA: TGTGCCAGCAGTGAATGGGCGACTAGCGGGAGTGAAGAGACCCAGTACTTC.

This clonotype was found many times. The chain couples TRBV7-9 to TRBJ1-1; D remains ambiguous. Germline V CDR1 and CDR2: SEHNR, FQNEAQ (reference sequence). Trimming stripped 8 bases from V and 4 bases from J, with 14 bases between. CDR3 length: 13 amino acids. The chain's CDR3 is CASGQMGGTEAFF. CDR3 coding DNA: TGTGCCAGCGGGCAGATGGGCGGCACTGAAGCTTTCTTT.

This clonotype came up many times. The V gene is TRBV24-1, the J gene TRBJ2-5; D is possibly TRBD2 (5 bases). From germline, CDR1 is KGHDR and CDR2 SFDVKD. The ends were cut back, 3 bases at V and 5 bases at J, with 12 bases in the middle. The CDR3 consists of 14 residues. CDR3 in DNA: TGTGCCACCAGTGATCCTCGGAGGACTGAGACCCAGTACTTC. This encodes CATSDPRRTETQYF.

Only a few counts were recorded for this clonotype. The CDR3 DNA reads as TGTGCCAGCGCTCCGGGACAATACTACGAGCAGTACTTC. Protein product: CASAPGQYYEQYF. J is TRBJ2-7 and V is TRBV7-8, with D possibly being TRBD1 (6 bases). The CDR3 runs to 13 residues. V shed 8 bases and J shed 3 bases, with 14 bases lying between them. Germline values: CDR1 SGHVS, CDR2 FQNEAQ.

The rearrangement links TRBV6-1 to TRBJ2-1; possibly TRBD2 for D (6 bases). Germline values: CDR1 MNHNS, CDR2 SASEGT. This CDR3 has 15 amino acids. V was trimmed by 3 bases and J by 1 base, leaving 10 bases between them. The CDR3: CASSEMSGSYNEQFF. As DNA, the CDR3 is TGTGCCAGCAGTGAGATGAGCGGGTCCTACAATGAGCAGTTCTTC.

In its sample, this clonotype was seen many times. This rearrangement joins TRBV24-1 to TRBJ2-3, with TRBD2 identical over 7 bases. The germline CDR1 and CDR2 sequences are KGHDR and SFDVKD. V gave up 6 bases and J gave up 5 bases; unmatched junction bases: 10. The CDR3 is 15 amino acids. CDR3 in amino acids: CATSWAGEGGDTQYF. Written as DNA, the CDR3 is TGTGCCACCAGTTGGGCGGGGGAAGGAGGAGATACGCAGTATTTT.

This clonotype was counted only a few times. The rearrangement links TRBV4-3 to TRBJ2-1; 8 nucleotides line up with TRBD2. V shed 4 bases, J shed 7 bases, and the junction held 9 bases outside the gene matches. Germline V lookup: CDR1 LGHNA, CDR2 YSLEER. The CDR3 has 15 amino acids. The CDR3 sequence: CASSRLPGGPNEQFF. CDR3 DNA: TGCGCCAGCAGCCGCCTGCCGGGAGGGCCAAATGAGCAGTTCTTC.

This chain uses TRBV2 with TRBJ2-5; 9 bases agree with TRBD2. The CDR3 consists of 15 residues. Germline V gives CDR1 SNHLY, CDR2 FYNNEI. The V gene end was trimmed by 7 bases and the J gene end by 5 bases; junction bases not matched to a gene: 11. CDR3 loop: CASTYLAGRGETQYF. CDR3 coding DNA: TGTGCCAGCACCTACCTAGCGGGAAGAGGGGAGACCCAGTACTTC.

This clonotype was observed many times. This rearrangement joins TRBV12-3 or TRBV12-4 to TRBJ2-1; 10 bases are shared with TRBD1. This CDR3 region has 15 residues. Losses at the gene ends were 2 bases for V and 10 bases for J; bases not matched to a gene: 8. CDR3 DNA: TGTGCCAGCAGTTTAATGCAGGGACAGGGGACGGAGCAGTTCTTC. This encodes CASSLMQGQGTEQFF.

This clonotype has at least ten counts. This chain uses TRBV29-1 with TRBJ1-5; D possibly corresponds to TRBD1 (5 bases). This CDR3 region has 15 residues. V was pared by 5 bases and J by 6 bases, with 20 bases between. The germline CDR1 and CDR2 sequences are SQVTM and ANQGSEA. CDR3 amino acids: CSVKVAGPGGQPQHF. The CDR3 region has the DNA TGCAGCGTTAAAGTTGCGGGACCGGGGGGTCAGCCCCAGCATTTT.

A few counts support this clonotype. For the CDR3, the DNA is TGTGCCAGCAGCCCCTTTCTTCGGGAGACCCAGTACTTC. It encodes CASSPFLRETQYF. This chain links TRBV12-3 or TRBV12-4 with TRBJ2-5; D gene unclear. This CDR3 spans 13 amino acids. V lost 6 bases and J 5 bases, leaving 13 bases between the germline ends.

The V gene is TRBV10-3, the J gene TRBJ2-1, with 8 bases aligning to TRBD2. From germline, CDR1 is ENHRY and CDR2 SYGVKD. The CDR3 has 16 amino acids. After removal of 3 bases from V and 5 bases from J, the junction contained 9 bases not matched to a gene. The CDR3 bases are TGTGCCATCAGTGACCTTGGGACTAGGAGTCACAATGAGCAGTTCTTC. Translated: CAISDLGTRSHNEQFF.

This clonotype was seen a handful of times. The CDR3 region is CASTVGGSAYEQYF. As DNA, the CDR3 is TGTGCCAGCACCGTAGGGGGGAGTGCGTACGAGCAGTACTTC. The rearrangement uses TRBV12-3 or TRBV12-4 and TRBJ2-7, with D perhaps given as TRBD1 or TRBD2 (6 bases each). The V and J ends lost 7 bases and 4 bases respectively, with 17 bases between them. The CDR3 is 14 residues long.

This rearrangement joins TRBV5-5 to TRBJ2-7; tentative D call: TRBD2 (5 bases). V lost 5 bases, J lost 4 bases, and 19 bases lay in between. This CDR3 has 15 residues. Germline-derived CDR1 and CDR2 are SGHKS and YYEKEE (reference sequence). The CDR3 region is CASRGFGSGNYEQYF. The CDR3 DNA sequence: TGTGCCAGCAGGGGATTTGGGTCCGGGAATTACGAGCAGTACTTC.

This clonotype has only a few counts. The chain recombines TRBV6-1 with TRBJ1-4; TRBD1 matches 7 bases. The CDR3 totals 15 residues. Germline lookup yields CDR1 MNHNS and CDR2 SASEGT. The V gene end was trimmed by 3 bases and the J gene end by 4 bases; junction bases not matched to a gene: 5. CDR3 coding DNA: TGTGCCAGCAGTGAGCAGACAGGGCTTAATGAAAAACTGTTTTTT. Translation: CASSEQTGLNEKLFF.

The chain carries TRBV12-3 or TRBV12-4 and TRBJ1-4; D uncertain. The CDR3 length is 12 residues. Between the trimmed V and J ends, which lost 7 bases and 5 bases, there was a span of 8 bases. The CDR3 coding sequence is TGTGCCAGCATGGACCAGAATGAAAAACTGTTTTTT. Encoded protein: CASMDQNEKLFF.

V and J are TRBV7-6 and TRBJ2-1; perhaps TRBD2 as D (6 bases). The CDR3 runs 15 residues. V gave up 5 bases and J gave up 8 bases, with 19 bases separating them. CDR1 SGHVS and CDR2 FNYEAQ come from the germline V gene. CDR3 in amino acids: CASSPWGVLGDEQFF. Here the CDR3 DNA reads TGTGCCAGCAGCCCCTGGGGGGTCCTCGGCGATGAGCAGTTCTTC.

This clonotype was counted many times. The chain carries TRBV20-1 and TRBJ2-1; 13 bases map to TRBD2. The V gene's germline CDR1 is DFQATT and CDR2 SNEGSKA (reference sequence). V was pared by 6 bases and J by 7 bases, with 6 bases of the junction left unmatched. This CDR3 comprises 14 residues. CDR3 sequence: CSASTSGGGNEQFF. The DNA of the CDR3 is TGCAGTGCCTCTACTAGCGGGGGGGGGAATGAGCAGTTCTTC.

The J gene is TRBJ2-1, the V gene TRBV5-8; the match to TRBD2 covers 9 bases. The V gene's germline CDR1 is SGHTS and CDR2 YDEGEE. This CDR3 is built from 15 residues. With 0 bases clipped from V and 7 bases from J, the junction kept 5 bases outside the gene matches. The CDR3 nucleotides read TGTGCCAGCAGCTTGGAGCGCGGGAGGGTGAATGAGCAGTTCTTC. This gives the protein CASSLERGRVNEQFF.

The V and J genes are TRBV20-1 and TRBJ2-7; TRBD2 agrees at 12 bases. This CDR3 has 14 amino acids. Per germline, CDR1 DFQATT and CDR2 SNEGSKA (reference sequence). Losses at the gene ends were 5 bases for V and 4 bases for J; bases not matched to a gene: 6. This CDR3 is CSAPGLAGIYEQYF. In DNA form, the CDR3 reads TGCAGTGCTCCAGGACTAGCGGGAATATACGAGCAGTACTTC.

This clonotype was picked up a small number of times. J is TRBJ1-2 and V is TRBV7-2, with a tentative D call TRBD1 (6 bases). CDR1 and CDR2 (germline): SGHTA, FQGNSA. V was cut by 5 bases and J by 4 bases, with 17 bases left in between. The CDR3 is made up of 15 amino acids. The CDR3 loop is CASSPLQGAGYGYTF. In nucleotides, the CDR3 is TGTGCCAGCAGCCCCTTACAGGGAGCAGGCTATGGCTACACCTTC.

Only a few counts were recorded for this clonotype. V and J are TRBV5-1 and TRBJ1-1; D is ambiguous. V was trimmed by 0 bases and J by 0 bases, leaving 9 bases between them. Germline CDR1 and CDR2: SGHRS and YFSETQ. The CDR3 spans 15 residues. The CDR3 here is CASSLAWNMNTEAFF. For the CDR3, the DNA is TGCGCCAGCAGCTTGGCCTGGAATATGAACACTGAAGCTTTCTTT.

The gene calls are TRBV28 and TRBJ2-1; 13 positions agree with TRBD2. The CDR3 sequence is 16 residues long. CDR1 is MDHEN and CDR2 is SYDVKM in the germline V gene. After removal of 7 bases from V and 3 bases from J, the junction contained 6 bases not matched to a gene. CDR3 residues: CASKGLAGEFYNEQFF. DNA for the CDR3: TGTGCCAGCAAAGGACTAGCGGGAGAGTTCTACAATGAGCAGTTCTTC.

The chain joins TRBV7-9 to TRBJ1-2; D call uncertain. Trimming took 3 bases from V and 11 from J, leaving 10 bases between them. The CDR3 is made up of 11 amino acids. CDR1 is SEHNR, CDR2 FQNEAQ, per germline (reference sequence). CDR3 nucleotides: TGTGCCAGCAGCTTGTCTTTTGGTTACACCTTC. As protein: CASSLSFGYTF.

The chain employs TRBV12-3 or TRBV12-4 and TRBJ2-2; TRBD1 is a possible D gene (6 bases). This CDR3 region has 20 residues. The V and J ends lost 5 bases and 0 bases respectively, with 25 bases between them. For the CDR3, the DNA is TGTGCCAGCAGTCGGAGATATACGGACAGCCTAACGACGAACACCGGGGAGCTGTTTTTT. This sequence encodes CASSRRYTDSLTTNTGELFF.